These 10 T cell receptor beta chains were sequenced from one sample in a study of early T cells in non-severe SARS-CoV-2 infection. TCRdb used MiXCR to reprocess the 5' RACE reads, holding one entry per CDR3 protein. The sample carries about 48,000 distinct CDR3 sequences, 5.5% to 6.5% recorded once. Sequences were obtained from whole blood. The receptor source for this set is an adult who was a healthcare worker with PCR-confirmed SARS-CoV-2 infection or an uninfected control (not recorded which).

The chain carries TRBV7-9 and TRBJ2-7; D possibly uses TRBD1 or TRBD2 (5 bases each). CDR1 is SEHNR, CDR2 FQNEAQ, per germline (reference sequence). The CDR3 covers 15 residues. Trimming took 5 bases from V and 2 from J, leaving 16 bases between them. CDR3: CASSPSGRGAYEQYF. In DNA form, the CDR3 reads TGTGCCAGCAGCCCCTCGGGGCGAGGGGCCTACGAGCAGTACTTC. The variable domain in full, with the rest retrieved from reference TRBV7-9 and TRBJ2-7, is DTGVSQNPRHKITKRGQNVTFRCDPISEHNRLYWYRQTLGQGPEFLTYFQNEAQLEKSRLLSDRFSAERPKGSFSTLEIQRTEQGDSAMYLCASSPSGRGAYEQYFGPGTRLTVT.

This clonotype was detected many times. The chain joins TRBV7-9 to TRBJ2-1, with D perhaps TRBD2 (6 bases). From germline, CDR1 is SEHNR and CDR2 FQNEAQ (reference sequence). Between the trimmed V and J ends, which lost 3 bases and 2 bases, there was a span of 14 bases. The CDR3 length is 16 residues. Here the CDR3 reads CASSFRGTTPYNEQFF. The DNA of the CDR3 is TGTGCCAGCAGCTTCCGCGGGACGACACCCTACAATGAGCAGTTCTTC. Looking up the rest from reference TRBV7-9 and TRBJ2-1 gives the full variable domain: DTGVSQNPRHKITKRGQNVTFRCDPISEHNRLYWYRQTLGQGPEFLTYFQNEAQLEKSRLLSDRFSAERPKGSFSTLEIQRTEQGDSAMYLCASSFRGTTPYNEQFFGPGTRLTVL.

This clonotype was counted ten times or more. The chain joins TRBV7-2 to TRBJ1-2; D possibly corresponds to TRBD1 (6 bases). From germline, CDR1 is SGHTA and CDR2 FQGNSA. The CDR3 length is 15 residues. V lost 5 bases to trimming and J lost 4 bases, with 17 bases between them. This chain's CDR3 is CASSPDRTATYGYTF. CDR3 nucleotide sequence: TGTGCCAGCAGCCCAGACCGGACAGCCACCTATGGCTACACCTTC.

The rearrangement joins TRBV7-2 to TRBJ1-1; unclear D gene. Trimming took off 1 base at V and 9 bases at J, with 12 bases between the two ends. CDR1 is SGHTA and CDR2 is FQGNSA in the germline V gene. The CDR3 covers 13 residues. In DNA, the CDR3 is TGTGCCAGCAGCTTAGGGCAGGTTTTCCAAGCTTTCTTT. It yields the protein CASSLGQVFQAFF.

The chain has TRBV29-1 and TRBJ2-7, with D tentatively TRBD1 (5 bases). V lost 6 bases and J lost 5, with 14 bases in between. The CDR3 runs to 12 residues. Per germline, CDR1 SQVTM and CDR2 ANQGSEA. The CDR3 bases are TGCAGCGTAATAGGGGTAAGGCACGAGCAGTACTTC. It translates to CSVIGVRHEQYF.

In this sample, this clonotype turned up many times. The chain has TRBV6-4 and TRBJ2-1; 13 bases fit TRBD2. Germline CDR1 and CDR2: MRHNA and SNTAGT. This CDR3 has 16 amino acids. V lost 5 bases and J lost 7; bases outside the gene matches: 8. The CDR3 loop reads CASSPLGLAGANEQFF. The CDR3 DNA reads as TGTGCCAGCAGTCCCTTAGGACTAGCGGGAGCTAATGAGCAGTTCTTC.

There are many counts of this clonotype. The CDR3 spells CAISRQENYGYTF. The CDR3, as DNA: TGTGCCATCAGTAGACAGGAGAACTATGGCTACACCTTC. The rearrangement uses TRBV10-3 and TRBJ1-2; maybe TRBD1 (6 bases). This CDR3 has 13 amino acids. Germline V lookup: CDR1 ENHRY, CDR2 SYGVKD. The V and J ends lost 5 bases and 2 bases respectively, with 9 bases between them.

This clonotype appeared a few times. A much larger clone differs from this one at a single base, so this may be a read error. The chain couples TRBV19 to TRBJ2-3; 10 bases fit TRBD2. This CDR3 contains 15 residues. CDR1 and CDR2 from the germline V gene are LNHDA and SQIVND (reference sequence). V shed 3 bases and J 0 bases; nucleotides not matched to a gene: 0. CDR3 in amino acids: CASSMTSGSTDTQYF. The CDR3 DNA sequence: TGTGCCAGTAGTATGACTAGCGGGAGCACAGATACGCAGTATTTT.

Ten or more counts support this clonotype. V is TRBV4-3 and J is TRBJ2-7; no definite D call. Per germline, CDR1 LGHNA and CDR2 YSLEER. The CDR3 contains 13 residues. V was cut by 1 base and J by 2 bases, with 6 bases left in between. CDR3 in amino acids: CASSQAPTYEQYF. The CDR3 coding sequence is TGCGCCAGCAGCCAAGCACCGACCTACGAGCAGTACTTC.

This clonotype has more than one count but fewer than ten. This CDR3 is CSVEGRLSGANVLTF. CDR3 coding DNA: TGCAGCGTCGAGGGACGGCTCTCTGGGGCCAACGTCCTGACTTTC. The rearrangement links TRBV29-1 to TRBJ2-6, with D perhaps being TRBD1 or TRBD2 (5 bases each). CDR1 SQVTM and CDR2 ANQGSEA come from the germline V gene. V shed 6 bases and J shed 0 bases, with 12 bases lying between them. The CDR3 contains 15 residues.